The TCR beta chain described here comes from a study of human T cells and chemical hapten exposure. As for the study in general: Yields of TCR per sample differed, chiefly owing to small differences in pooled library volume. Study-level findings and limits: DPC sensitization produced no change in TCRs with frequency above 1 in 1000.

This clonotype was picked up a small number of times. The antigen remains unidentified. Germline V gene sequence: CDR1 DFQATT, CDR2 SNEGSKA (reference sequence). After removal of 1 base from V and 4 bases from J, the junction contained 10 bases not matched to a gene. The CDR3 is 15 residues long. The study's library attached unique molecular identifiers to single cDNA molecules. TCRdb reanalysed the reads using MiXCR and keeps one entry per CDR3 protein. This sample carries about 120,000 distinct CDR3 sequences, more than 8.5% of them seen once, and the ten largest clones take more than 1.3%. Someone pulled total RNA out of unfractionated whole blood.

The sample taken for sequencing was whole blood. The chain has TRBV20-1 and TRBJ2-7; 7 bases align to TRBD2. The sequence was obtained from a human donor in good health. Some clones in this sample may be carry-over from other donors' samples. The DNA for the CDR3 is TGCAGTGCTAGAGGCGGGAGTTCGTATAGTTACGAGCAGTACTTC. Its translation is CSARGGSSYSYEQYF.